This T cell receptor (beta chain) comes out of a study of shared T cell receptors in the human thymus. Profiling relied on immunoSEQ multiplex PCR, and the TCRdb table lists in-frame clones only, not all of them. The sample carries approximately 730,000 clones, approximately 85% recorded once. Looked up from germline, CDR1 is MGHRA and CDR2 is YSYEKL. The CDR3 loop spans 16 amino acids. V lost 0 bases to trimming and J lost 0 bases, with 9 bases between them. The same specimen was also included in a second study, on human thymus T cells. That paper states: Infants, healthy and Finnish, who were having corrective surgery for congenital heart defects served as donors. Surgeons resected thymus tissue during corrective heart surgery. Repertoires from thymus and blood appeared to show biased V and J gene usage.

Sequenced material: thymocytes. J is TRBJ1-5 and V is TRBV4-1, with a weak D call TRBD1 (5 bases). The clonotype was recovered from a girl under three years old with a congenital heart defect. CDR3 residues: CASSQDGAVSNQPQHF. The CDR3 DNA sequence: TGCGCCAGCAGCCAAGATGGGGCAGTTAGCAATCAGCCCCAGCATTTT.